This is a list of T cell receptor beta chains from one sample in a study of spatial heterogeneity in lung cancer. One entry per CDR3 protein results from TCRdb running MiXCR on the 5' RACE reads. Of roughly 19,000 distinct CDR3 sequences listed, approximately 8.3% are singletons. Sequencing used lung tumor tissue, obtained at surgery. Receptor source: a male donor with early-stage non-small cell lung cancer. Both conserved end residues are part of each CDR3. D genes are given only for firm matches. Clone size is shown for a subset of rows, as once, few, many or a class of expanded clone.

V	J	size	D	DNA	CDR3
TRBV4-3	TRBJ2-3	many	-	TGCGCCAGCAGCCAAGACAGTGGGAGGGGGAAGGCAGATACGCAGTATTTT	CASSQDSGRGKADTQYF
TRBV27	TRBJ1-5	many	-	TGTGCCAGCAGTTTATCGACGGGGCCTAATCAGCCCCAGCATTTT	CASSLSTGPNQPQHF
TRBV2	TRBJ1-6	many	TRBD1	TGTGCCACGTCAGGGGGCGCGAAGAATTCACCCCTCCACTTT	CATSGGAKNSPLHF
TRBV6-6	TRBJ2-6	-	TRBD2	TGTGCCAGCACCCGGACTAGCGGGGATCGCTCTGGGGCCAACGTCCTGACTTTC	CASTRTSGDRSGANVLTF
TRBV29-1	TRBJ2-4	many	-	TGCAGCGTTGTAGGGAATTTAGCCAAAAACATTCAGTACTTC	CSVVGNLAKNIQYF
TRBV30	TRBJ2-1	-	TRBD2	TGTGCCTGGAGTCGGTGGGGGGGTACTCTCAATGAGCAGTTCTTC	CAWSRWGGTLNEQFF
TRBV3-1	TRBJ1-2	many	-	TGTGCCAGCAGCCAATGGCATGGCTACACCTTC	CASSQWHGYTF
TRBV12-3/TRBV12-4	TRBJ2-5	medium-sized	-	TGTGCCAGCACCCCCCGTGTGGGGATGGAGACCCAGTACTTC	CASTPRVGMETQYF
TRBV24-1	TRBJ2-1	many	-	TGTGCCACCAGTGATTTGCGGGACGGCGTCTCAAATGAGCAGTTCTTC	CATSDLRDGVSNEQFF
TRBV28	TRBJ1-6	many	TRBD1	TGTGCCAGCAGCCCACTTTGGAGGACCGGGGGACAGTATCGGTATTCACCCCTCCACTTT	CASSPLWRTGGQYRYSPLHF
TRBV4-1	TRBJ1-3	many	TRBD1	TGCGCCAGCAGCCAAGTAAGCGGGACAGTCTCTGGAAACACCATATATTTT	CASSQVSGTVSGNTIYF
TRBV5-5	TRBJ1-4	medium-sized	TRBD1	TGTGCCAGCAGCTCCGGACAGGGGGCCGAAGGTGAAAAACTGTTTTTT	CASSSGQGAEGEKLFF
TRBV2	TRBJ1-5	few	-	TGTGCCAGCAGTGCAGAGGTCTCGGGCAATCAGCCCCAGCATTTT	CASSAEVSGNQPQHF
TRBV20-1	TRBJ2-7	few	TRBD1	TGCAGTGCTAGACCTGACAGGGCAAGTGTTTACGAGCAGTACTTC	CSARPDRASVYEQYF
TRBV20-1	TRBJ2-7	few	TRBD2	TGCAGTGCTAGACCGACTAGCGGGGGTACCTACGAGCAGTACTTC	CSARPTSGGTYEQYF
TRBV7-6	TRBJ2-3	many	TRBD2	TGTGCCAGCAGCTTAAATACGGGACTAGCGGGCTTCACAGATACGCAGTATTTT	CASSLNTGLAGFTDTQYF
TRBV20-1	TRBJ1-6	many	-	TGCAGTACCGGACAGTCGAATAATTCACCCCTCCACTTT	CSTGQSNNSPLHF
TRBV20-1	TRBJ2-7	few	-	TGCAGTGCTAGATTGGGGACACGCTACGAGCAGTACTTC	CSARLGTRYEQYF
TRBV6-2/TRBV6-3	TRBJ2-3	-	-	TGTGCCAGCCAAGTGGTGAGCACAGATACGCAGTATTTT	CASQVVSTDTQYF
TRBV27	TRBJ1-5	many	-	TGTGCCAGCAGTTTATGGGCGGGGGGCAATCAGCCCCAGCATTTT	CASSLWAGGNQPQHF
TRBV6-2/TRBV6-3	TRBJ2-7	many	-	TGTGCCAGCAGTCCCCAGGGGGGAGTCTACGAGCAGTACTTC	CASSPQGGVYEQYF
TRBV5-5	TRBJ1-5	many	-	TGTGCCAGCAGCTTGGACAGGGAGGACCAGCCCCAGCATTTT	CASSLDREDQPQHF
TRBV9	TRBJ1-3	-	-	TGTGCCAGCGGGGAACAGGCGGCTGGAAACACCATATATTTT	CASGEQAAGNTIYF
TRBV6-5	TRBJ2-2	few	-	TGTGCCAGCACGGGGACGGAGAACACCGGGGAGCTGTTTTTT	CASTGTENTGELFF
TRBV2	TRBJ1-6	many	-	TGTGCCAGCAGTGGGGGTTTTAATTCACCCCTCCACTTT	CASSGGFNSPLHF
TRBV10-2	TRBJ1-4	many	-	TGCGCCAGCAGTGAGCAGGGGTCAACTAATGAAAAACTGTTTTTT	CASSEQGSTNEKLFF
TRBV12-3/TRBV12-4	TRBJ1-3	many	-	TGTGCCAGCAGTCCCAGGGAACCCTCTGGAAACACCATATATTTT	CASSPREPSGNTIYF
TRBV12-3/TRBV12-4	TRBJ1-1	few	-	TGTGCCAGCAGTCGGATGGACGGGAAGGGGACTGAAGCTTTCTTT	CASSRMDGKGTEAFF
TRBV7-8	TRBJ2-2	many	TRBD1	TGTGCCAGCAGCGTCAACAGGGGGCGGGGGGAGCTGTTTTTT	CASSVNRGRGELFF
TRBV11-3	TRBJ2-1	-	TRBD2	TGTGCCAGCAGCTCGACCTACTCCGGGACTAGCGGGGGGAAGCAGTTCTTC	CASSSTYSGTSGGKQFF
TRBV9	TRBJ2-3	many	-	TGTGCCAGCAGCGTAGAGGCGGGGCCCACAGATACGCAGTATTTT	CASSVEAGPTDTQYF
TRBV25-1	TRBJ2-1	many	TRBD2	TGTGCCAGCAGTGATTGGTCTAGCGGTACCTACAATGAGCAGTTCTTC	CASSDWSSGTYNEQFF
TRBV6-5	TRBJ1-6	many	-	TGTGCCAGCAGGCAAAGTAGTTCACCCCTCCACTTT	CASRQSSSPLHF
TRBV5-8	TRBJ1-2	many	-	TGTGCCAGCAGCTTGGAGGCGGGCCTCCATGGCTACACCTTC	CASSLEAGLHGYTF
TRBV29-1	TRBJ1-4	many	TRBD1	TGCAGCGGGACAGGGGGTGCAACTAATGAAAAACTGTTTTTT	CSGTGGATNEKLFF
TRBV30	TRBJ1-5	few	TRBD1	TGTGCCTGGAAAACCGGGACAGGGAATAATCAGCCCCAGCATTTT	CAWKTGTGNNQPQHF
TRBV20-1	TRBJ1-5	many	TRBD1	TGCAGTGCTAGCCGGGACAGACGGAGCGGGAGTCAGCCCCAGCATTTT	CSASRDRRSGSQPQHF
TRBV5-1	TRBJ2-1	many	-	TGCGCCAGCAGCTTGGTTACAGGGCGGAATGAGCAGTTCTTC	CASSLVTGRNEQFF
TRBV7-9	TRBJ2-2	many	TRBD2	TGTGCCAGCAGCTCCCCTAGCGGGGGAAACACCGGGGAGCTGTTTTTT	CASSSPSGGNTGELFF
TRBV11-2	TRBJ1-2	many	-	TGTGCCAGCAGCCCGTCGGCCTATGGCTACACCTTC	CASSPSAYGYTF
TRBV14	TRBJ2-5	few	TRBD2	TGTGCCAGCAGCCAAGAAGGACCGCGGGGGAACCAAGAGACCCAGTACTTC	CASSQEGPRGNQETQYF